These 6 T cell receptor beta chains came from one sample sequenced in a study of cytomegalovirus exposure and HLA in healthy donors (dated by TCRdb to the late 2010s). Library preparation employed the immunoSEQ multiplex PCR assay. The multiplex PCR relied on a mix of 60 forward primers for TCR Vbeta segments and 13 reverse primers for TCR Jbeta segments. What TCRdb holds here is the immuneACCESS table cut down to in-frame rearrangements. Part of the clones is not present; checked against another copy, under half of the missing clones reflect an unresolved V gene, and the others are unexplained. Per the sample table, the count is about 42,000 clones. The ten largest clones capture 1% to 1.5% of the sample. Sequenced: PBMCs. These TCRs come from a young man in good health and CMV-seronegative.

This chain joins TRBV9 and TRBJ2-1; D is unclear. V was trimmed by 4 bases and J by 5 bases, leaving 7 bases between them. Germline V gene lookup returns CDR1 SGDLS and CDR2 YYNGEE. This CDR3 has 12 residues. In nucleotides, the CDR3 is TGTGCCAGCAGCCTTTCCGACAATGAGCAGTTCTTC. As protein: CASSLSDNEQFF.

The CDR3 spells CASSERGEEGGEQYF. The DNA for the CDR3 is TGTGCCAGCAGTGAGCGTGGGGAGGAAGGAGGCGAGCAGTACTTC. The chain recombines TRBV6-1 with TRBJ2-7; D might be TRBD2 (6 bases). This CDR3 is built from 15 residues. Deletions cut 3 bases from V and 6 bases from J, with 18 bases between. Germline V lookup: CDR1 MNHNS, CDR2 SASEGT.

CDR3: CASSQASLAGGTYEQYF. DNA for the CDR3: TGTGCCAGCAGCCAAGCTTCACTAGCGGGAGGGACCTACGAGCAGTACTTC. The chain employs TRBV4-2 and TRBJ2-7, with 13 bases aligning to TRBD2. CDR3 size: 17 residues. V lost 1 base and J lost 2; bases outside the gene matches: 5. Germline CDR1 reads LGHNA; CDR2 reads YNFKEQ.

The chain employs TRBV5-5 and TRBJ2-5, with D perhaps matching TRBD1 (6 bases). From germline, CDR1 is SGHKS and CDR2 YYEKEE (reference sequence). V gave up 2 bases and J gave up 3 bases, with 8 bases separating them. The CDR3 consists of 13 residues. Written as DNA, the CDR3 is TGTGCCAGCAGCTTTCAGGGGAAAGAGACCCAGTACTTC. Amino acid sequence: CASSFQGKETQYF.

This chain connects TRBV6-6 to TRBJ1-5; D is perhaps TRBD1 (5 bases). The CDR3 totals 13 residues. Germline-derived CDR1 and CDR2 are MNHNY and SVGAGI (reference sequence). Deletions cut 5 bases from V and 6 bases from J, with 11 bases between. This CDR3 reads CASSPRRGQPQHF. The CDR3 bases are TGTGCCAGCAGTCCCCGAAGGGGTCAGCCCCAGCATTTT.

The J gene is TRBJ1-2, the V gene TRBV14; D is ambiguous. Germline values: CDR1 SGHDN, CDR2 FVKESK. Between the trimmed V and J ends, which lost 4 bases and 8 bases, there was a span of 14 bases. The CDR3 is 13 residues long. For the CDR3, the DNA is TGTGCCAGCAGCCTAGTCCCACCGGGGGGCTACACCTTC. Translated, it gives CASSLVPPGGYTF.